The 21 T cell receptor beta chains reported below all come from one sample, sequenced in a study of cytomegalovirus exposure and HLA in healthy donors. Primers included in the PCR were 60 Vbeta and 13 Jbeta primers. Sequencing was performed with immunoSEQ multiplex PCR; in TCRdb, only in-frame clones are kept and a portion is missing. The sample consists of some 99,000 clones, roughly three quarters of them appearing once. Sample: PBMCs. These receptors were collected from a woman in her forties or fifties in good health and CMV-seropositive.

This chain uses TRBV18 with TRBJ1-4, with D maybe TRBD1 (5 bases). The CDR3 has 14 residues. With 3 bases removed from V and 7 bases from J, the gap between germline ends came to 12 bases. CDR1 KGHSH and CDR2 LQKENI come from the germline V gene. The CDR3 reads CASSPGGESEKLFF. The CDR3 nucleotides read TGTGCCAGCTCACCCGGAGGGGAAAGTGAAAAACTGTTTTTT.

The chain is built from TRBV19 and TRBJ2-3, with TRBD1 as a possible D gene (5 bases). The CDR3 is made up of 14 amino acids. The V end was cut by 4 bases, the J end by 2 bases, with 10 bases between. Germline-derived CDR1 and CDR2 are LNHDA and SQIVND (reference sequence). CDR3 bases: TGTGCCAGTAGTACAGACAGTATCACAGATACGCAGTATTTT. This codes for CASSTDSITDTQYF.

The rearrangement joins TRBV19 to TRBJ2-1; TRBD1 is a possible D gene (7 bases). The CDR3 is made up of 14 amino acids. The V and J ends lost 3 bases and 4 bases respectively, with 10 bases between them. CDR1 and CDR2 from the germline V gene are LNHDA and SQIVND (reference sequence). DNA of the CDR3: TGTGCCAGTAGTATGGCGGGACAGTACAATGAGCAGTTCTTC. It encodes CASSMAGQYNEQFF.

This clone was seen just once. The V call is TRBV25-1, the J call TRBJ2-2, with D possibly being TRBD1 (5 bases). Deletions cut 0 bases from V and 4 bases from J, with 12 bases between. The germline V gene has CDR1 MGHDK and CDR2 SYGVNS. The CDR3 loop spans 16 amino acids. Here the CDR3 reads CASSEYQGMSTGELFF. DNA of the CDR3: TGTGCCAGCAGTGAATACCAGGGTATGAGCACCGGGGAGCTGTTTTTT.

CDR3 sequence reads: CASSLTNSGNTGELFF. CDR3 in DNA: TGTGCCAGCAGCTTAACGAATAGCGGCAACACCGGGGAGCTGTTTTTT. The chain employs TRBV7-8 and TRBJ2-2; the D gene is possibly TRBD2 (6 bases). The CDR3 length is 16 residues. Germline V gives CDR1 SGHVS, CDR2 FQNEAQ. The ends were cut back, 2 bases at V and 2 bases at J, with 12 bases in the middle.

J is TRBJ1-2 and V is TRBV6-1, with TRBD1 as a possible D gene (5 bases). This CDR3 region has 13 residues. Germline CDR1 and CDR2: MNHNS and SASEGT. The V and J ends lost 6 bases and 1 base respectively, with 9 bases between them. The CDR3: CASSATDNYGYTF. The DNA of the CDR3 is TGTGCCAGCAGCGCGACAGATAACTATGGCTACACCTTC.

The chain uses TRBV7-2 and TRBJ2-5, with TRBD2 matching 11 bases. Germline V gene sequence: CDR1 SGHTA, CDR2 FQGNSA. There are 14 residues in the CDR3. J lost 3 bases, V lost 4 bases, and 1 base had no gene match. DNA for the CDR3: TGTGCCAGCAGCTCGGGACTAGCGGAAGAGACCCAGTACTTC. It specifies CASSSGLAEETQYF.

The chain uses TRBV2 and TRBJ2-3; unclear D gene. CDR1 SNHLY and CDR2 FYNNEI come from the germline V gene. The CDR3 runs to 11 residues. The V gene lost 5 bases and the J gene lost 2 bases, with 2 bases spanning the gap. In DNA, the CDR3 is TGTGCCAGCAGTTACACAGATACGCAGTATTTT. It specifies CASSYTDTQYF.

The rearrangement uses TRBV7-2 and TRBJ2-5; 10 bases align to TRBD2. This CDR3 spans 19 amino acids. V lost 5 bases and J lost 5; bases outside the gene matches: 20. Germline assignment: CDR1 SGHTA and CDR2 FQGNSA. The CDR3 DNA reads as TGTGCCAGCAGCGAGGAGGGTGGGCCGCAAGCGGGAGGGTTTGAGACCCAGTACTTC. This codes for CASSEEGGPQAGGFETQYF.

The rearrangement links TRBV5-6 to TRBJ2-5, with TRBD1 identical over 10 bases. Gene TRBJ2-7 matches the end of the DNA better, so the J call may be wrong. The CDR3 runs 14 residues. Germline CDR1 reads SGHDT; CDR2 reads YYEEEE. The CDR3 protein is CASSFGTGVYEQYF. CDR3 bases: TGTGCCAGCAGTTTCGGGACAGGGGTTTACGAGCAGTACTTC.

The chain couples TRBV29-1 to TRBJ2-5; a possible D gene is TRBD1 (5 bases). Matching the DNA end better, TRBJ2-7 makes the J call doubtful. This CDR3 is built from 16 residues. Germline-derived CDR1 and CDR2 are SQVTM and ANQGSEA. The CDR3 spells CSLGPLTEPHLYEQYF. The CDR3 DNA reads as TGCAGCCTTGGCCCTCTGACAGAGCCTCACCTGTACGAGCAGTACTTC.

The V and J genes are TRBV13 and TRBJ1-1; 7 positions agree with TRBD1. This CDR3 spans 14 amino acids. Germline CDR1 and CDR2: PRHDT and FYEKMQ (reference sequence). V shed 2 bases and J 2 bases; nucleotides not matched to a gene: 2. CDR3 nucleotides: TGTGCCAGCAGCTTACTAGGGGGCAACACTGAAGCTTTCTTT. Translation gives CASSLLGGNTEAFF.

The V and J genes are TRBV7-2 and TRBJ2-7; TRBD2 agrees at 11 bases. Germline V gene lookup returns CDR1 SGHTA and CDR2 FQGNSA. The V gene end was trimmed by 5 bases and the J gene end by 2 bases; junction bases not matched to a gene: 5. The CDR3 extends over 15 amino acids. The DNA of the CDR3 is TGTGCCAGCAGCGTTACTAGCGGGGGAGCCTACGAGCAGTACTTC. This sequence encodes CASSVTSGGAYEQYF.

This chain uses TRBV11-2 with TRBJ1-1, with D possibly being TRBD1 (5 bases). V gave up 3 bases and J gave up 1 base, with 15 bases separating them. The CDR3 is made up of 16 amino acids. Germline-derived CDR1 and CDR2 are SGHAT and FQNNGV. CDR3 residues: CASSLLRGLPNTEAFF. CDR3 nucleotides: TGTGCCAGCAGCTTGCTAAGGGGACTACCGAACACTGAAGCTTTCTTT.

This chain connects TRBV7-6 to TRBJ2-5; D possibly corresponds to TRBD1 (5 bases). CDR1 is SGHVS, CDR2 FNYEAQ, per germline. The CDR3 has 13 amino acids. V lost 5 bases to trimming and J lost 3 bases, with 10 bases between them. The CDR3 sequence is CASSQQVEETQYF. Written as DNA, the CDR3 is TGTGCCAGCAGCCAACAGGTAGAAGAGACCCAGTACTTC.

This clone was seen a few times. The V and J genes are TRBV19 and TRBJ1-5; D gene uncertain. The CDR3 spans 16 residues. V was shortened by 2 bases and J by 0 bases, with 11 bases between the two germline ends. Germline V CDR1 and CDR2: LNHDA, SQIVND (reference sequence). CDR3 sequence (DNA): TGTGCCAGTAGTATATGGGCACCCTATAGCAATCAGCCCCAGCATTTT. Amino acid sequence: CASSIWAPYSNQPQHF.

The chain uses TRBV4-1 and TRBJ2-3; 8 positions agree with TRBD2. The junction had 10 bases not matched to a gene; V was cut back by 4 bases and J by 4 bases. The germline V gene encodes CDR1 MGHRA and CDR2 YSYEKL. The CDR3 extends over 16 amino acids. The CDR3 DNA reads as TGCGCCAGCAGCCGAGACTTAAGCGGGGGCGCAGATACGCAGTATTTT. It specifies CASSRDLSGGADTQYF.

The chain joins TRBV19 to TRBJ1-3; 8 bases line up with TRBD1. The J segment lost 3 bases and the V segment lost 3 bases, leaving 4 bases of the junction unmatched. Germline CDR1 and CDR2: LNHDA and SQIVND (reference sequence). The CDR3 extends over 15 amino acids. The DNA of the CDR3 is TGTGCCAGTAGTATCGACAGGGGAAGTGGAAACACCATATATTTT. Translation: CASSIDRGSGNTIYF.

The rearrangement uses TRBV5-1 and TRBJ2-7; tentatively, D is TRBD2 (6 bases). This CDR3 region has 14 residues. Germline assignment: CDR1 SGHRS and CDR2 YFSETQ. The V gene lost 4 bases and the J gene lost 5 bases, with 16 bases spanning the gap. CDR3 residues: CASSPDGTRDEQYF. For the CDR3, the DNA is TGCGCCAGCAGCCCCGACGGGACTCGGGACGAGCAGTACTTC.

This chain links TRBV5-5 with TRBJ1-3; 7 bases map to TRBD1. Unmatched junction bases numbered 10, after V lost 1 base and J lost 3 bases. Germline assignment: CDR1 SGHKS and CDR2 YYEKEE (reference sequence). The CDR3 is made up of 17 amino acids. CDR3 sequence reads: CASSLRGQGVFGNTIYF. For the CDR3, the DNA is TGTGCCAGCAGCTTGAGAGGGCAGGGGGTATTTGGAAACACCATATATTTT. Full variable domain (remainder filled in from reference TRBV5-5 and TRBJ1-3): DAGVTQSPTHLIKTRGQQVTLRCSPISGHKSVSWYQQVLGQGPQFIFQYYEKEERGRGNFPDRFSARQFPNYSSELNVNALLLGDSALYLCASSLRGQGVFGNTIYFGEGSWLTVV.

This sequence joins TRBV7-3 and TRBJ2-3; maybe TRBD2 (6 bases). Germline V gives CDR1 SGHTA, CDR2 FQGTGA. Trimming removed 5 bases at V and 5 bases at J, with 14 bases between. The CDR3 length is 14 residues. The CDR3 DNA is TGTGCCAGCAGCCTGCAAGGGCGGGAAGATACGCAGTATTTT. This translates into CASSLQGREDTQYF.